This T cell receptor beta chain originates from a study of CD8 T cells in ankylosing spondylitis. Study observations and caveats: Seemingly characteristic of ankylosing spondylitis blood was a TCR beta motif consisting of under ten highly homologous variants.

In this sample, this clonotype turned up many times. Its antigen is currently unknown. TCRdb reprocessed the 5' RACE reads with MiXCR, giving one entry per CDR3 protein. The table includes about 200,000 distinct CDR3 sequences, about 7% detected once. This CDR3 contains 15 residues. Per germline, CDR1 SQVTM and CDR2 ANQGSEA. V lost 4 bases and J lost 0, with 13 bases in between. The TCR was taken from a male donor with ankylosing spondylitis. The specimen was blood, either unsorted or a sorted T cell fraction (not recorded which). The chain joins TRBV29-1 to TRBJ1-3, with unresolved D. The CDR3 nucleotides are TGCAGCGTTGCCGACTGGGGAGCCTCTGGAAACACCATATATTTT. This gives the protein CSVADWGASGNTIYF.